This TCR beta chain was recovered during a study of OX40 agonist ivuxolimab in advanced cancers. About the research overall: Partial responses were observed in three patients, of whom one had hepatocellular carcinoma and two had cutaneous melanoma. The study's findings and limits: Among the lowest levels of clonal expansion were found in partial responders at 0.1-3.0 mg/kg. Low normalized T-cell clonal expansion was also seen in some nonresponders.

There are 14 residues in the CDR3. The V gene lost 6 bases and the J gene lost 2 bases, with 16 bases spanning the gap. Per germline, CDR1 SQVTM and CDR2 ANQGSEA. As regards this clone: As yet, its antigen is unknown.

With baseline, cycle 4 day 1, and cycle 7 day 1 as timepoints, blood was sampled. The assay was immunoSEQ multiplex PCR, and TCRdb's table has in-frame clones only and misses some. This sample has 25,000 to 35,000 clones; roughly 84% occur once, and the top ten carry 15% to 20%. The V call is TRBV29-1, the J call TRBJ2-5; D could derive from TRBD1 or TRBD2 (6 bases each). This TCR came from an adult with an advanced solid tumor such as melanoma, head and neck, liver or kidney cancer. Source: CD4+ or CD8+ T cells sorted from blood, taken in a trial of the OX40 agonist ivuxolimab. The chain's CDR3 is CSVANLGGQETQYF. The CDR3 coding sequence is TGCAGCGTAGCAAACCTAGGGGGGCAAGAGACCCAGTACTTC.